A selection of T cell receptor beta chains follows, all from one sample in a study of Ad26.COV2.S vaccination and SARS-CoV-2 variants. Libraries were prepared by immunoSEQ multiplex PCR; TCRdb keeps only in-frame clonotypes and omits some of them. The profile shows fewer than 500,000 clones, about 90% of them singletons. The starting material was peripheral blood, obtained in a trial of Ad26.COV2.S vaccine versus placebo. The receptors were sampled from a person aged 18-65 years who received the Ad26.COV2.S COVID-19 vaccine or a placebo. Both conserved end residues are part of each CDR3. The D gene is left open where the match is weak. Clone size, where shown, is once, few, many, or a class for clones that have expanded.

J gene: TRBJ2-7
clone size: .
D gene: TRBD1
V gene: TRBV5-6
CDR3 protein: CASSLEPQGSYEQYF
CDR3 DNA: TGTGCCAGCAGCTTGGAACCACAGGGGTCCTACGAGCAGTACTTC

J gene: TRBJ2-7
clone size: few
D gene: .
V gene: TRBV13
CDR3 protein: CASSLSNYEQYF
CDR3 DNA: TGTGCCAGCAGCCTAAGCAACTACGAGCAGTACTTC

J gene: TRBJ2-7
clone size: .
D gene: .
V gene: TRBV27
CDR3 protein: CASSLSGGRLSYEQYF
CDR3 DNA: TGTGCCAGCAGTTTAAGTGGGGGCAGATTATCCTACGAGCAGTACTTC

J gene: TRBJ2-3
clone size: .
D gene: .
V gene: TRBV6-5
CDR3 protein: CASSPARAPTDTQYF
CDR3 DNA: TGTGCCAGCAGCCCCGCCCGGGCCCCGACAGATACGCAGTATTTT

J gene: TRBJ2-4
clone size: once
D gene: .
V gene: TRBV19
CDR3 protein: CASSSLWGGKNIQYF
CDR3 DNA: TGTGCCAGTAGTAGTCTCTGGGGTGGCAAAAACATTCAGTACTTC

J gene: TRBJ1-4
clone size: .
D gene: TRBD1
V gene: TRBV3-1/TRBV3-2
CDR3 protein: CASSQDWQGGREKLFF
CDR3 DNA: TGTGCCAGCAGCCAAGATTGGCAGGGGGGACGTGAAAAACTGTTTTTT

J gene: TRBJ1-5
clone size: .
D gene: TRBD1
V gene: TRBV9
CDR3 protein: CASSPGQGGLNQPQHF
CDR3 DNA: TGTGCCAGCAGCCCGGGACAGGGGGGCCTCAATCAGCCCCAGCATTTT

J gene: TRBJ2-2
clone size: .
D gene: .
V gene: TRBV28
CDR3 protein: CASSLATHTGELFF
CDR3 DNA: TGTGCCAGCAGTTTGGCTACCCACACCGGGGAGCTGTTTTTT

J gene: TRBJ1-1
clone size: .
D gene: TRBD1
V gene: TRBV10-1
CDR3 protein: CASSDWLRDSNLNTEAFF
CDR3 DNA: TGCGCCAGCAGTGACTGGCTCCGGGACAGCAATTTGAACACTGAAGCTTTCTTT

J gene: TRBJ2-5
clone size: .
D gene: TRBD1
V gene: TRBV5-1
CDR3 protein: CASSLGTGGGRTQYF
CDR3 DNA: TGCGCCAGCAGCTTGGGGACAGGGGGCGGTAGGACCCAGTACTTC

J gene: TRBJ2-3
clone size: .
D gene: TRBD2
V gene: TRBV24-1
CDR3 protein: CATSDSTSGRPDTQYF
CDR3 DNA: TGTGCCACCAGTGATTCGACTAGCGGGAGGCCAGATACGCAGTATTTT

J gene: TRBJ2-7
clone size: .
D gene: TRBD1
V gene: TRBV6-5
CDR3 protein: CASSSRTGFYEQYF
CDR3 DNA: TGTGCCAGCAGTTCCCGGACAGGGTTCTACGAGCAGTACTTC

J gene: TRBJ2-1
clone size: .
D gene: TRBD2
V gene: TRBV27
CDR3 protein: CASSPIGRAYNEQFF
CDR3 DNA: TGTGCCAGCAGTCCCATCGGGAGGGCTTACAATGAGCAGTTCTTC

J gene: TRBJ2-7
clone size: .
D gene: TRBD1
V gene: TRBV4-3
CDR3 protein: CASSQDQGQGFYEQYF
CDR3 DNA: TGCGCCAGCAGCCAAGATCAGGGACAGGGGTTCTACGAGCAGTACTTC

J gene: TRBJ2-7
clone size: .
D gene: .
V gene: TRBV7-2
CDR3 protein: CASSFGGSSYEQYF
CDR3 DNA: TGTGCCAGCAGCTTTGGGGGGAGCTCCTACGAGCAGTACTTC

J gene: TRBJ2-3
clone size: .
D gene: TRBD1
V gene: TRBV6-5
CDR3 protein: CASSYSRGLSPDTQYF
CDR3 DNA: TGTGCCAGCAGTTACTCGAGGGGGCTTTCCCCAGATACGCAGTATTTT

J gene: TRBJ1-4
clone size: .
D gene: .
V gene: TRBV25-1
CDR3 protein: CASTLVGEKLFF
CDR3 DNA: TGTGCCAGCACCCTGGTGGGTGAAAAACTGTTTTTT

J gene: TRBJ2-7
clone size: once
D gene: .
V gene: TRBV11-2
CDR3 protein: CASSLGQTAYEQYF
CDR3 DNA: TGTGCCAGCAGCTTAGGACAGACTGCCTACGAGCAGTACTTC

J gene: TRBJ1-1
clone size: .
D gene: .
V gene: TRBV5-8
CDR3 protein: CASSPSGRIIMNTEAFF
CDR3 DNA: TGTGCCAGCAGCCCCTCTGGGAGAATTATTATGAACACTGAAGCTTTCTTT

J gene: TRBJ2-5
clone size: .
D gene: .
V gene: TRBV28
CDR3 protein: CASSFSETQYF
CDR3 DNA: TGTGCCAGCAGTTTTTCGGAGACCCAGTACTTC

J gene: TRBJ1-6
clone size: few
D gene: .
V gene: TRBV6-6
CDR3 protein: CASSYSGAGNSPLHF
CDR3 DNA: TGTGCCAGCAGTTATTCCGGGGCGGGAAATTCACCCCTCCACTTT

J gene: TRBJ2-1
clone size: .
D gene: .
V gene: TRBV25-1
CDR3 protein: CASSGSGNYNEQFF
CDR3 DNA: TGTGCCAGCAGTGGTAGCGGAAACTACAATGAGCAGTTCTTC

J gene: TRBJ1-6
clone size: .
D gene: .
V gene: TRBV28
CDR3 protein: CASSSNTALDSPLHF
CDR3 DNA: TGTGCCAGCAGCTCTAATACGGCCCTAGATTCACCCCTCCACTTT

J gene: TRBJ2-7
clone size: once
D gene: TRBD2
V gene: TRBV7-2
CDR3 protein: CASSLVAGGNEQYF
CDR3 DNA: TGTGCCAGCAGCTTAGTAGCGGGAGGAAACGAGCAGTACTTC

J gene: TRBJ2-5
clone size: .
D gene: .
V gene: TRBV2
CDR3 protein: CASSIKTKETQYF
CDR3 DNA: TGTGCCAGCAGTATAAAAACAAAAGAGACCCAGTACTTC

J gene: TRBJ2-3
clone size: .
D gene: TRBD2
V gene: TRBV29-1
CDR3 protein: CSVETSGGTDTQYF
CDR3 DNA: TGCAGCGTTGAAACTAGCGGAGGCACAGATACGCAGTATTTT

J gene: TRBJ1-6
clone size: few
D gene: .
V gene: TRBV7-3
CDR3 protein: CASSFQGRNSPLHF
CDR3 DNA: TGTGCCAGCAGCTTTCAGGGTCGCAATTCACCCCTCCACTTT

J gene: TRBJ2-5
clone size: .
D gene: .
V gene: TRBV7-9
CDR3 protein: CASSPTRETQYF
CDR3 DNA: TGTGCCAGCAGCCCAACTAGAGAGACCCAGTACTTC

J gene: TRBJ2-7
clone size: .
D gene: .
V gene: TRBV27
CDR3 protein: CASSFTGEATYEQYF
CDR3 DNA: TGTGCCAGCAGTTTTACGGGGGAGGCAACCTACGAGCAGTACTTC

J gene: TRBJ2-1
clone size: .
D gene: TRBD2
V gene: TRBV28
CDR3 protein: CASSQRVTSGVNEQFF
CDR3 DNA: TGTGCCAGCAGCCAAAGGGTTACTAGCGGGGTCAATGAGCAGTTCTTC

J gene: TRBJ2-7
clone size: .
D gene: .
V gene: TRBV12-3/TRBV12-4
CDR3 protein: CASSPHVSEQYF
CDR3 DNA: TGTGCCAGCAGCCCCCATGTATCCGAGCAGTACTTC

J gene: TRBJ1-5
clone size: few
D gene: .
V gene: TRBV12-3/TRBV12-4
CDR3 protein: CASSLDPNQPQHF
CDR3 DNA: TGTGCCAGCAGTCTGGACCCTAATCAGCCCCAGCATTTT

J gene: TRBJ2-3
clone size: .
D gene: .
V gene: TRBV6-2/TRBV6-3
CDR3 protein: CASSPLTYTDTQYF
CDR3 DNA: TGTGCCAGCAGTCCCCTAACGTATACAGATACGCAGTATTTT

J gene: TRBJ1-1
clone size: .
D gene: .
V gene: TRBV10-3
CDR3 protein: CAISESAGAGTEAFF
CDR3 DNA: TGTGCCATCAGTGAGTCGGCAGGGGCTGGCACTGAAGCTTTCTTT

J gene: TRBJ1-5
clone size: .
D gene: TRBD1
V gene: TRBV19
CDR3 protein: CASSIGGQGNQPQHF
CDR3 DNA: TGTGCCAGTAGTATAGGGGGACAGGGAAATCAGCCCCAGCATTTT

J gene: TRBJ2-1
clone size: once
D gene: TRBD2
V gene: TRBV27
CDR3 protein: CASSWTSGNEQFF
CDR3 DNA: TGTGCCAGCAGTTGGACTAGCGGGAATGAGCAGTTCTTC

J gene: TRBJ1-5
clone size: .
D gene: .
V gene: TRBV2
CDR3 protein: CARYRTGLNQPQHF
CDR3 DNA: TGTGCCAGATACCGTACAGGCCTCAATCAGCCCCAGCATTTT

J gene: TRBJ2-1
clone size: .
D gene: TRBD2
V gene: TRBV7-9
CDR3 protein: CASSFLAGLSYNEQFF
CDR3 DNA: TGTGCCAGCAGCTTCTTAGCGGGCCTCTCCTACAATGAGCAGTTCTTC

J gene: TRBJ2-1
clone size: .
D gene: .
V gene: TRBV21-1
CDR3 protein: CASSKVTSGCSYNEQFF
CDR3 DNA: TGTGCCAGCAGCAAAGTTACTAGCGGATGCTCCTACAATGAGCAGTTCTTC

J gene: TRBJ1-5
clone size: few
D gene: TRBD1
V gene: TRBV18
CDR3 protein: CASSPPGTGGIQPQHF
CDR3 DNA: TGTGCCAGCTCACCACCCGGGACAGGGGGCATTCAGCCCCAGCATTTT

J gene: TRBJ1-1
clone size: .
D gene: TRBD1
V gene: TRBV13
CDR3 protein: CASSTGTGGTEAFF
CDR3 DNA: TGTGCCAGCAGCACCGGGACAGGGGGCACTGAAGCTTTCTTT

J gene: TRBJ2-3
clone size: few
D gene: .
V gene: TRBV6-2/TRBV6-3
CDR3 protein: CASSYVQLPTDTQYF
CDR3 DNA: TGTGCCAGCAGTTATGTGCAACTTCCCACAGATACGCAGTATTTT

J gene: TRBJ2-1
clone size: .
D gene: TRBD2
V gene: TRBV6-2/TRBV6-3
CDR3 protein: CASSYPKREGRTYNEQFF
CDR3 DNA: TGTGCCAGCAGTTACCCTAAGCGGGAGGGTCGAACCTACAATGAGCAGTTCTTC

J gene: TRBJ2-5
clone size: .
D gene: .
V gene: TRBV2
CDR3 protein: CASSEDGSGIETQYF
CDR3 DNA: TGTGCCAGCAGTGAAGACGGGTCAGGGATAGAGACCCAGTACTTC

J gene: TRBJ2-7
clone size: .
D gene: .
V gene: TRBV24-1
CDR3 protein: CATWDGSSYEQYF
CDR3 DNA: TGTGCCACCTGGGACGGAAGCTCCTACGAGCAGTACTTC

J gene: TRBJ1-2
clone size: .
D gene: .
V gene: TRBV28
CDR3 protein: CASRTRRNYGYTF
CDR3 DNA: TGTGCCTCCAGGACTCGACGGAACTATGGCTACACCTTC

J gene: TRBJ1-2
clone size: .
D gene: .
V gene: TRBV6-5
CDR3 protein: CAVSVGPYGYTF
CDR3 DNA: TGTGCCGTGTCCGTGGGACCCTATGGCTACACCTTC

J gene: TRBJ2-3
clone size: .
D gene: TRBD1
V gene: TRBV7-9
CDR3 protein: CGLTGGSTDTQYF
CDR3 DNA: TGTGGCCTAACAGGGGGTAGCACAGATACGCAGTATTTT

J gene: TRBJ2-2
clone size: once
D gene: TRBD2
V gene: TRBV5-1
CDR3 protein: CASSSIAGSDTGELFF
CDR3 DNA: TGCGCCAGCAGCTCGATAGCGGGATCGGACACCGGGGAGCTGTTTTTT

J gene: TRBJ2-4
clone size: .
D gene: TRBD2
V gene: TRBV5-8
CDR3 protein: CASSLGTSGKNIQYF
CDR3 DNA: TGTGCCAGCAGCTTGGGGACTAGCGGTAAAAACATTCAGTACTTC

J gene: TRBJ1-1
clone size: .
D gene: TRBD1
V gene: TRBV6-2/TRBV6-3
CDR3 protein: CASSPSRTGGTEAFF
CDR3 DNA: TGTGCCAGCAGCCCCTCCCGGACAGGGGGCACTGAAGCTTTCTTT

J gene: TRBJ1-4
clone size: .
D gene: TRBD1
V gene: TRBV27
CDR3 protein: CASSLSGQAYEKLFF
CDR3 DNA: TGTGCCAGCAGCCTGAGCGGACAGGCTTATGAAAAACTGTTTTTT

J gene: TRBJ2-5
clone size: .
D gene: .
V gene: TRBV19
CDR3 protein: CASSIDVVSGSEETQYF
CDR3 DNA: TGTGCCAGTAGTATAGATGTGGTAAGCGGATCAGAAGAGACCCAGTACTTC

J gene: TRBJ2-1
clone size: .
D gene: TRBD2
V gene: TRBV7-2
CDR3 protein: CASSEGLASPEQFF
CDR3 DNA: TGTGCCAGCAGCGAGGGACTAGCGAGCCCTGAGCAGTTCTTC

J gene: TRBJ1-4
clone size: once
D gene: TRBD1
V gene: TRBV4-1
CDR3 protein: CASSPTDRGREKLFF
CDR3 DNA: TGCGCCAGCAGCCCCACGGACAGGGGGCGCGAAAAACTGTTTTTT